This T cell receptor beta chain was profiled in a study of blood T cell repertoires in COVID-19. At the level of the study: Samples came from the United States, Italy and Spain, spanning acute and convalescent COVID-19. Sources were T cells, B-cell-depleted T cells, or PBMCs; the material itself was cDNA or gDNA.

CDR3 length: 15 residues. Trimming at V came to 5 bases and at J to 4 bases, leaving 7 bases not matched to a gene. Germline values: CDR1 SGHTA, CDR2 FQGNSA. Original handling: Researchers report that nucleated cell counts were estimated from reference gene primer amplification. Only in-frame clones appear in the TCRdb table, and some are missing; sequencing was by immunoSEQ multiplex PCR. V, J and clone size are those of that table, while D and trimming were read from the DNA. The top ten clones hold approximately 12% of a sample with roughly 250,000 clones, roughly nine tenths of them seen once. Seattle's enrolled individuals joined amid active infection and were then monitored longitudinally.

The chain links TRBV7-2 to TRBJ2-2, with 7 bases that match TRBD1. The sequenced sample was peripheral blood. This receptor was taken from a woman in her thirties with COVID-19, enrolled during active disease. The CDR3 region is CASSHRGRSTGELFF. CDR3 sequence (DNA): TGTGCCAGCAGCCACAGGGGCAGAAGCACCGGGGAGCTGTTTTTT.